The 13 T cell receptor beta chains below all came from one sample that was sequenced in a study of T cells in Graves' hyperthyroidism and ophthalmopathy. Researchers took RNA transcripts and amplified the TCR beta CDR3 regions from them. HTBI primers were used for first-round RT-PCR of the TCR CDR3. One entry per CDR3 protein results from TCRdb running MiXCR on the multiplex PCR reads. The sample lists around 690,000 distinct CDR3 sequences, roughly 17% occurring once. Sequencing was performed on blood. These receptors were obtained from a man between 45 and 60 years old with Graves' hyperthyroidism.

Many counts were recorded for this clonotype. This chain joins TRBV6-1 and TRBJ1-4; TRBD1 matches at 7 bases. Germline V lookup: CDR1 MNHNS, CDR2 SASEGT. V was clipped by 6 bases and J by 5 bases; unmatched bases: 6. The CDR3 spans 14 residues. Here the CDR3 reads CASSWDSENEKLFF. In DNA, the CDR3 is TGTGCCAGCAGCTGGGACAGTGAAAATGAAAAACTGTTTTTT.

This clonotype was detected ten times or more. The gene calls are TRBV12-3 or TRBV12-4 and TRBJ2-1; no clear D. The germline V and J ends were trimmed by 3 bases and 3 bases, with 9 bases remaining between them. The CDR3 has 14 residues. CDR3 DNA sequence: TGTGCCAGCAGTTTGTACAGTATCTACAATGAGCAGTTCTTC. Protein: CASSLYSIYNEQFF.

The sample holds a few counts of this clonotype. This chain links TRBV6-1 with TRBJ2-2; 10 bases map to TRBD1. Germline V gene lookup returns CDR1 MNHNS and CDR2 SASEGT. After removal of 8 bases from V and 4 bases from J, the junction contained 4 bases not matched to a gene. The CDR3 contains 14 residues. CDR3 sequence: CASRDRGPTGELFF. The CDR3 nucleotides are TGTGCCAGCCGGGACAGGGGACCCACCGGGGAGCTGTTTTTT.

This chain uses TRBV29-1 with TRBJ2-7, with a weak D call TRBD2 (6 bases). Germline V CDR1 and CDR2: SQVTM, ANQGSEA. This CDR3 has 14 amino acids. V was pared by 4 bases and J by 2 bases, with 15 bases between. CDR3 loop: CSVGAGPETYEQYF. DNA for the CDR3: TGCAGCGTTGGTGCGGGGCCCGAAACCTACGAGCAGTACTTC.

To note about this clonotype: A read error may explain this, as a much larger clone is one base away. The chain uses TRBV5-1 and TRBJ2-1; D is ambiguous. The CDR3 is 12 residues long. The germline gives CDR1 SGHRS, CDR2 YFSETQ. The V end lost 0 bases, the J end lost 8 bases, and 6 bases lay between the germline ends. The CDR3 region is CASSLGPHEQFF. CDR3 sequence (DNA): TGCGCCAGCAGCTTGGGCCCCCATGAGCAGTTCTTC.

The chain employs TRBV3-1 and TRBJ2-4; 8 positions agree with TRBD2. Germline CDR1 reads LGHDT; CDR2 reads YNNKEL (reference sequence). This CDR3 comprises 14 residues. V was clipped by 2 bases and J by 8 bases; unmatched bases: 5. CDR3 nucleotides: TGTGCCAGCAGCCAACGGGAGGGGGGGGACATTCAGTACTTC. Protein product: CASSQREGGDIQYF. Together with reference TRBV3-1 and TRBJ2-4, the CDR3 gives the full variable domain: DTAVSQTPKYLVTQMGNDKSIKCEQNLGHDTMYWYKQDSKKFLKIMFSYNNKELIINETVPNRFSPKSPDKAHLNLHINSLELGDSAVYFCASSQREGGDIQYFGAGTRLSVL.

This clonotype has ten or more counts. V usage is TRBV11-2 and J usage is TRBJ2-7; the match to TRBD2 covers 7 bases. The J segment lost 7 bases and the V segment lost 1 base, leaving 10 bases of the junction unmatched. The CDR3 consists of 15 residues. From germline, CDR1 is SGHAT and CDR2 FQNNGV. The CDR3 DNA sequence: TGTGCCAGCAGCTTAGCAGCGGGATCCCCATGGGAGCAGTACTTC. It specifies CASSLAAGSPWEQYF.

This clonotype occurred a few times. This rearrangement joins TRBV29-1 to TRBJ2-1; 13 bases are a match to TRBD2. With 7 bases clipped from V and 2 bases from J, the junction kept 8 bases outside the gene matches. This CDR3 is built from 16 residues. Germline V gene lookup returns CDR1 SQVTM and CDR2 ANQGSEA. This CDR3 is CSDEPTSGRAYNEQFF. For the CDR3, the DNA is TGCAGCGATGAGCCTACTAGCGGGAGGGCCTACAATGAGCAGTTCTTC.

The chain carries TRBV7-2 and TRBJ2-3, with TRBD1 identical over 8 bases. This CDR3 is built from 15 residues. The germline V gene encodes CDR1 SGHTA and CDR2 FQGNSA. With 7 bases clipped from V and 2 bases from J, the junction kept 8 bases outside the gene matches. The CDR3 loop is CASNLAGGNTDTQYF. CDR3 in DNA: TGTGCCAGCAATTTGGCAGGGGGCAACACAGATACGCAGTATTTT. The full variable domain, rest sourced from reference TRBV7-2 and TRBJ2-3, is GAGVSQSPSNKVTEKGKDVELRCDPISGHTALYWYRQSLGQGLEFLIYFQGNSAPDKSGLPSDRFSAERTGGSVSTLTIQRTQQEDSAVYLCASNLAGGNTDTQYFGPGTRLTVL.

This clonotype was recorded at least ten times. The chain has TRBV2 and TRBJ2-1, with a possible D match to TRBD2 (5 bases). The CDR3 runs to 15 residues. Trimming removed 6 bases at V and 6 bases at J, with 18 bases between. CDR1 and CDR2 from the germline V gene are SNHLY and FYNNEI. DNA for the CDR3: TGTGCCAGCAGCGTCAACCGGGAAGCCTTCAATGAGCAGTTCTTC. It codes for CASSVNREAFNEQFF.

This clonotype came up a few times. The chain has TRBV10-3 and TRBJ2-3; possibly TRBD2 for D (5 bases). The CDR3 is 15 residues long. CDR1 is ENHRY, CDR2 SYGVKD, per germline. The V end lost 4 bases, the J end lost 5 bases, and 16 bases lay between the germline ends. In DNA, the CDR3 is TGTGCCATCAGTGCATGGCGGAGGTTAGGAGATACGCAGTATTTT. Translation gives CAISAWRRLGDTQYF.

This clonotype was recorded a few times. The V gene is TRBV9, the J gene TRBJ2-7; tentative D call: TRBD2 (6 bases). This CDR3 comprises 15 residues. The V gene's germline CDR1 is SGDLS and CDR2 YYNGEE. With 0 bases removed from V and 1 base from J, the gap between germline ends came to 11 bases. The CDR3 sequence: CASSVGASESYEQYF. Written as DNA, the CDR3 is TGTGCCAGCAGCGTAGGGGCTAGCGAATCCTACGAGCAGTACTTC.

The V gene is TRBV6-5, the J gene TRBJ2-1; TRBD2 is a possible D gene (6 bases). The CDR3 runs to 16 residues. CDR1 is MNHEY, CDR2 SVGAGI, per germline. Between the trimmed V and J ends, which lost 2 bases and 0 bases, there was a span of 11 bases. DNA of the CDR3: TGTGCCAGCAGTTACGTCGGGGGAGGCTCCTACAATGAGCAGTTCTTC. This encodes CASSYVGGGSYNEQFF.